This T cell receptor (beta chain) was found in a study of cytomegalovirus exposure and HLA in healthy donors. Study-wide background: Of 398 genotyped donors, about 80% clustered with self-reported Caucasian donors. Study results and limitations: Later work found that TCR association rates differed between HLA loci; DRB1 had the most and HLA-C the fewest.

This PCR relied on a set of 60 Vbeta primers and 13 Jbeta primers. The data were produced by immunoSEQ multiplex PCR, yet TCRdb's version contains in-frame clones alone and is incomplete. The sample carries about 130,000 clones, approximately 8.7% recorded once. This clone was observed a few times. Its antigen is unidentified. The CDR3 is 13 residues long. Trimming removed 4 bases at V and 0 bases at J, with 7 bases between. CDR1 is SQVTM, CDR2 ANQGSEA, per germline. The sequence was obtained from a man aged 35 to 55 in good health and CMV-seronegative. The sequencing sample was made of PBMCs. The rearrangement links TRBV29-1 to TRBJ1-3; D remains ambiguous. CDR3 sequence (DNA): TGCAGCGTTGCGGTTCGCTCTGGAAACACCATATATTTT. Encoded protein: CSVAVRSGNTIYF.